This record concerns one T cell receptor (beta chain) sequence. The sample belongs to a study of blood T cell repertoires in COVID-19. At the level of the study: Material from acute and convalescent COVID-19 was sourced from the United States, Italy and Spain.

CDR1 is KGHDR and CDR2 is SFDVKD in the germline V gene. This CDR3 region has 15 residues. V shed 4 bases and J shed 7 bases, with 16 bases lying between them. Some clones are missing from TCRdb's copy, which holds only in-frame ones; the method was immunoSEQ multiplex PCR. The sample lists 80,000 to 100,000 clones; 80% were seen once. The chain links TRBV24-1 to TRBJ2-1, with D unresolved. The sequence was collected from a man aged 45 to 65 who had recovered from COVID-19. The specimen was peripheral blood. Here the CDR3 reads CATSDPRRTANEQFF. Written as DNA, the CDR3 is TGTGCCACCAGTGACCCCAGGCGAACTGCGAATGAGCAGTTCTTC.